These 14 T cell receptor beta chains came from one sample sequenced in a study of blood T cell repertoires in COVID-19. Profiled with immunoSEQ multiplex PCR; TCRdb holds only in-frame clones, not every one. The sample shows about 170,000 clones, 84% of them seen only once. The sequenced material came from peripheral blood. The receptors stem from a woman older than 75 with COVID-19, enrolled during active disease.

The chain is built from TRBV5-1 and TRBJ2-1; TRBD2 matches at 15 bases. CDR3 length equals 17 residues. Germline V gives CDR1 SGHRS, CDR2 YFSETQ. J lost 5 bases, V lost 2 bases, and 5 bases had no gene match. The CDR3 spells CASSFGLAGGPDNEQFF. CDR3 bases: TGCGCCAGCAGCTTTGGACTAGCGGGAGGGCCTGACAATGAGCAGTTCTTC.

CDR3: CASSVRPFLAGAYNEQFF. CDR3 nucleotide sequence: TGTGCCAGCAGCGTACGCCCATTCCTAGCGGGGGCCTACAATGAGCAGTTCTTC. The chain joins TRBV9 to TRBJ2-1; 10 nucleotides align to TRBD2. Germline V gives CDR1 SGDLS, CDR2 YYNGEE. The CDR3 loop spans 18 amino acids. J was trimmed by 2 bases and V by 1 base; bases with no gene match: 9. Variable domain in full (rest from reference TRBV9 and TRBJ2-1): DSGVTQTPKHLITATGQRVTLRCSPRSGDLSVYWYQQSLDQGLQFLIQYYNGEERAKGNILERFSAQQFPDLHSELNLSSLELGDSALYFCASSVRPFLAGAYNEQFFGPGTRLTVL.

The chain uses TRBV2 and TRBJ2-5, with D tentatively TRBD1 (7 bases). Germline lookup yields CDR1 SNHLY and CDR2 FYNNEI. There are 14 residues in the CDR3. V shed 4 bases and J shed 5 bases, with 14 bases lying between them. In nucleotides, the CDR3 is TGTGCCAGCAGTGCAGGGGGGATACGGGAGACCCAGTACTTC. Residues: CASSAGGIRETQYF.

The chain joins TRBV10-3 to TRBJ2-7, with a weak D call TRBD1 (5 bases). This CDR3 is built from 12 residues. CDR1 and CDR2 (germline): ENHRY, SYGVKD. With 4 bases removed from V and 5 bases from J, the gap between germline ends came to 9 bases. CDR3 protein: CAISVQGHEQYF. The CDR3 nucleotides read TGTGCCATCAGTGTGCAGGGCCACGAGCAGTACTTC.

The gene calls are TRBV18 and TRBJ2-5; tentatively, D is TRBD1 (5 bases). Trimming pared 3 bases from V and 4 bases from J, leaving 9 bases between. The CDR3 extends over 13 amino acids. Germline V gene sequence: CDR1 KGHSH, CDR2 LQKENI. The chain's CDR3 is CASSPIGAETQYF. CDR3 in DNA: TGTGCCAGCTCACCGATAGGGGCAGAGACCCAGTACTTC.

This clone came up once. The rearrangement links TRBV10-3 to TRBJ2-7; 9 bases map to TRBD1. J was trimmed by 2 bases and V by 4 bases; bases with no gene match: 6. CDR1 and CDR2 (germline): ENHRY, SYGVKD. This CDR3 contains 15 residues. CDR3 bases: TGTGCCATCAGTGTGGCCGGGACAGGGACCTACGAGCAGTACTTC. Its protein is CAISVAGTGTYEQYF.

This sequence joins TRBV7-3 and TRBJ1-1; weak D call: TRBD1 (5 bases). Per the germline V gene, CDR1 is SGHTA and CDR2 is FQGTGA. Trimming left V 6 bases short and J 6 bases short, with 17 bases between. The CDR3 runs to 14 residues. The CDR3 DNA sequence: TGTGCCAGCAGTCCGTCCCCAGGGTTCGCTGAAGCTTTCTTT. This translates into CASSPSPGFAEAFF.

V gene TRBV6-5 combines with J gene TRBJ2-7; 13 nucleotides align to TRBD2. CDR1 MNHEY and CDR2 SVGAGI come from the germline V gene. The CDR3 consists of 15 residues. Trimming cost V 8 bases and J 4 bases; bases outside gene matches: 8. The CDR3 here is CASCRLAGGTYEQYF. The CDR3 DNA reads as TGTGCCAGCTGCCGACTAGCGGGAGGAACGTACGAGCAGTACTTC.

J is TRBJ2-5 and V is TRBV5-6; no clear D. Germline loops: CDR1 SGHDT, CDR2 YYEEEE. This CDR3 is 14 amino acids long. Deletions cut 0 bases from V and 2 bases from J, with 8 bases between. The CDR3 is CASSLVSVQETQYF. The CDR3 coding sequence is TGTGCCAGCAGCTTGGTGTCAGTACAAGAGACCCAGTACTTC.

CDR3 nucleotides: TGTGCCAGCACCTCCCAGGGGACCTCCTACGAGCAGTACTTC. Encoded protein: CASTSQGTSYEQYF. This sequence joins TRBV5-6 and TRBJ2-7, with D perhaps matching TRBD1 (6 bases). The CDR3 spans 14 residues. The germline CDR1 and CDR2 sequences are SGHDT and YYEEEE. V was shortened by 6 bases and J by 0 bases, with 13 bases between the two germline ends.

This chain links TRBV19 with TRBJ2-7; 7 bases align to TRBD2. In germline, CDR1 is LNHDA, CDR2 SQIVND (reference sequence). The trim removed 3 bases at V and 4 bases at J, leaving 6 bases unmatched. The CDR3 has 14 amino acids. CDR3 nucleotides: TGTGCCAGTAGTATCGGGACTAAAAGATACGAGCAGTACTTC. Protein: CASSIGTKRYEQYF.

This rearrangement joins TRBV5-1 to TRBJ2-7; D possibly corresponds to TRBD1 (5 bases). This CDR3 spans 11 amino acids. CDR1 is SGHRS, CDR2 YFSETQ, per germline. The V end was cut by 4 bases, the J end by 6 bases, with 8 bases between. This chain's CDR3 is CASSVDSEQYF. The CDR3 region has the DNA TGCGCCAGCAGCGTAGACAGCGAGCAGTACTTC.

This clone was seen only once. This chain joins TRBV23-1 and TRBJ1-6; 8 bases are a match to TRBD1. TRBV23-1 is labeled an ORF, and its function is uncertain. This CDR3 region has 18 residues. With V trimmed by 1 base and J by 8 bases, 13 bases remained unmatched. The CDR3 DNA is TGCGCCAGCAGTCAATTTGGTCGAGATCAGGGGGCCGATTCACCCCTCCACTTT. Its translation is CASSQFGRDQGADSPLHF.

The CDR3 nucleotides read TGTGCCAGCAGCCTAGACAGGGATTGGGCTTTCTTT. Protein sequence: CASSLDRDWAFF. This rearrangement joins TRBV14 to TRBJ1-1; TRBD1 matches 7 bases. CDR3 length equals 12 residues. Per the germline V gene, CDR1 is SGHDN and CDR2 is FVKESK. V was clipped by 4 bases and J by 11 bases; unmatched bases: 7.